This entry is about one T cell receptor (beta chain). The antigen it binds to is not known. The input lacks base qualities; no much larger clone sits a single base away. This sample is part of a study of graft-versus-host responses after intestinal transplantation (dated by TCRdb to the early 2020s). Concerning the study at large: Recipients received multivisceral, liver-intestinal, or isolated intestinal transplants. Every recipient was given anti-thymocyte globulin induction, followed by roughly 3 years of maintenance tacrolimus and steroids. After intestinal transplantation, graft-versus-host and host-versus-graft alloreactive T cell clones in the graft, circulation and bone marrow were tracked using bulk TCR-beta CDR3 sequencing. Alloreactive clones were identified by sequencing pre-transplant mixed lymphocyte reaction products and comparing them with unstimulated pre-transplant donor and recipient T cells. The cohort enrolled 20 to 30 intestinal transplant recipients, one of whom was a retransplant, and a few patients without pretransplant specimens were excluded. A peak of at least 4% donor T cells among recipient peripheral blood mononuclear cells was the definition used for donor T cell macrochimerism. Rather than being sequenced by the commercial service, samples from three later patients were sequenced in-house on an Illumina MiSeq and processed with MiXCR. Overall study outcomes, separate from this receptor: Early after transplant, peak levels of circulating GvH clones were associated with declines in HvG clones. High GvH to HvG T cell clonal ratios were observed in the allografts of patients with donor T cell macrochimerism. GvH clones were detected in recipient bone marrow, and some of these GvH clones were observed earlier in ileal mucosa or blood, consistent with an intestinal mucosal origin. The conclusions were limited by the relatively low number and heterogeneity of the intestinal transplant patients.

What this sample's time point label stands for: cells obtained before transplantation from donor or recipient. CD3+CD4+ and CD3+CD8+ populations were FACS-sorted from unstimulated pre-transplant donor and recipient cells taken from spleen or lymph nodes. Library construction relied on the immunoSEQ multiplex PCR assay. For most patients, genomic DNA was isolated with the Qiagen DNeasy Blood and Tissue Kit and shipped frozen to Adaptive Biotechnologies for TCR sequencing. For most patients, genomic DNA was subjected to high-throughput TCR-beta CDR3 sequencing by Adaptive Biotechnologies. Per the source publication's procedure: Adaptive's ImmunoSEQ software supplied the TCR sequencing data for about 18 patients, while MiXCR and VDJtools were used to process three other patients. To correct CD4 versus CD8 sorting errors, sequences present in both subsets at a frequency ratio below 5:1 were removed. CDR3 nucleotide sequences shared between donor and recipient were removed because their origin could not be assigned. Alloreactive clones required at least 2-fold expansion over unstimulated cells and minimum CFSE-low frequency of 0.002% (template counts) or 0.001% (read counts). Clones were considered mappable if detected in sequenced pre-transplant spleen, lymph node, or MLR CFSE-low populations of the donor or recipient. Cumulative frequency of alloreactive clones was calculated as a percentage of all sequences weighted by copy number. TCRdb stores this immuneACCESS table with in-frame sequences only. Part of the clones is absent; in the studies checked, under half of the shortfall reflects unresolved V genes, and no reason is known for the rest. The DNA gave D and trimming, while V, J and clone size come from that table. Across this sample there are around 50,000 clones, with about 88% seen only once. The top ten constitute roughly 0.45% of the sample.

Measured from the cysteine to the phenylalanine, the CDR3 is 12 residues long. Of the read, only the CDR3 DNA is kept; its 36 bases are in frame from base 1. The germline V gene encodes CDR1 ENHRY and CDR2 SYGVKD. V is pared back by 10 bases and J by 6 bases, with 15 bases lying between the germline termini. The sequence derives from a human donor who was the organ donor for an intestinal transplant. Material: unstimulated CD4+ T cells sorted from spleen or lymph node cells, obtained before transplant. Recombination joined TRBV10-3 with TRBJ1-1; the D segment could be TRBD1, given 6 matching bases. The CDR3 region has the sequence CATRGSGAEAFF. DNA sequence: TGTGCCACCCGAGGGTCAGGGGCTGAAGCTTTCTTT.